These 16 T cell receptor beta chains were sequenced from one sample in a study of regulatory and conventional T cells in RAG deficiency. Sequencing was performed with immunoSEQ multiplex PCR; in TCRdb, only in-frame clones are kept and a portion is missing. Among several thousand clones, about 93% were seen once, and the ten largest hold more than 1.4%. Conventional CD4+ T cells were sorted from blood as CD25-low CD127-high cells. The material sequenced was CD4+ effector T cells sorted from blood. Every receptor here comes from a human donor with RAG deficiency presenting as severe combined immunodeficiency.

The chain combines TRBV11-2 with TRBJ2-2; D is possibly TRBD1 or TRBD2 (5 bases each). This CDR3 is 15 amino acids long. Germline V gives CDR1 SGHAT, CDR2 FQNNGV. Trimming took 5 bases from V and 2 from J, leaving 12 bases between them. The CDR3 DNA sequence: TGTGCCAGCAGCCCCACGGGGACCAACACCGGGGAGCTGTTTTTT. This sequence encodes CASSPTGTNTGELFF.

The V call is TRBV2, the J call TRBJ2-7; D tentatively reads TRBD1 or TRBD2 (5 bases each). The germline V gene has CDR1 SNHLY and CDR2 FYNNEI. The CDR3 loop spans 13 amino acids. V lost 8 bases and J 3 bases, leaving 14 bases between the germline ends. CDR3 amino acids: CASAGTEFYEQYF. The CDR3 nucleotides read TGTGCCAGCGCCGGGACCGAATTCTACGAGCAGTACTTC.

V and J are TRBV7-2 and TRBJ2-7, with 12 bases lining up with TRBD1. CDR3 size: 15 residues. Trimming at V came to 2 bases and at J to 7 bases, leaving 6 bases not matched to a gene. Germline values: CDR1 SGHTA, CDR2 FQGNSA. The CDR3 DNA reads TGTGCCAGCAGCTTAACCGGGACAGGGGGCCCTGAGCAGTACTTC. Translation gives CASSLTGTGGPEQYF.

The J gene is TRBJ2-3, the V gene TRBV7-8; weak D call: TRBD2 (5 bases). Germline CDR1 reads SGHVS; CDR2 reads FQNEAQ. The CDR3 totals 14 residues. Trimming took off 3 bases at V and 1 base at J, with 8 bases between the two ends. CDR3 nucleotide sequence: TGTGCCAGCAGCTTCGGCGGGCGCACAGATACGCAGTATTTT. Translation: CASSFGGRTDTQYF.

This rearrangement joins TRBV19 to TRBJ1-2, with a possible D match to TRBD1 (6 bases). Germline V gene sequence: CDR1 LNHDA, CDR2 SQIVND (reference sequence). Trimming took 3 bases from V and 6 from J, leaving 17 bases between them. The CDR3 length is 15 residues. The CDR3, as DNA: TGTGCCAGTAGTATCCAGGGGCCTATCTTTCATGGCTACACCTTC. Its protein is CASSIQGPIFHGYTF.

V usage is TRBV7-9 and J usage is TRBJ2-5; D is unclear. There are 14 residues in the CDR3. Germline CDR1 is SEHNR and CDR2 is FQNEAQ (reference sequence). The germline V and J ends were trimmed by 5 bases and 3 bases, with 13 bases remaining between them. The CDR3 nucleotides are TGTGCCAGCAGCCCAAGTCTGACGGAAGAGACCCAGTACTTC. Residues: CASSPSLTEETQYF.

The V and J genes are TRBV4-1 and TRBJ2-7; no clear D. The CDR3 contains 12 residues. The germline V gene has CDR1 MGHRA and CDR2 YSYEKL. Deletions cut 0 bases from V and 5 bases from J, with 5 bases between. The CDR3 loop is CASSQDRDEQYF. CDR3 DNA sequence: TGCGCCAGCAGCCAAGATCGGGACGAGCAGTACTTC.

The chain carries TRBV18 and TRBJ2-7; the D gene is possibly TRBD1 (6 bases). V was cut by 3 bases and J by 4 bases, with 10 bases left in between. Germline CDR1 KGHSH, CDR2 LQKENI. CDR3 length equals 13 residues. As DNA, the CDR3 is TGTGCCAGCTCACCGAACAGGGAGTACGAGCAGTACTTC. It specifies CASSPNREYEQYF.

This chain uses TRBV4-3 with TRBJ1-1; 7 bases map to TRBD1. The V and J ends lost 0 bases and 4 bases, in that order; junction bases with no gene match: 8. There are 16 residues in the CDR3. CDR1 and CDR2 from the germline V gene are LGHNA and YSLEER. The CDR3 loop reads CASSQDSGGWGTEAFF. CDR3 in DNA: TGCGCCAGCAGCCAAGACTCAGGGGGTTGGGGCACTGAAGCTTTCTTT.

The chain uses TRBV4-2 and TRBJ2-4, with no clear D. The CDR3 runs to 14 residues. Trimming removed 0 bases from V and 1 base from J, with 4 bases in between. Germline V gene data show CDR1 as LGHNA and CDR2 as YNFKEQ. CDR3 residues: CASSQEGAKNIQYF. The CDR3 DNA reads as TGTGCCAGCAGCCAAGAGGGGGCCAAAAACATTCAGTACTTC.

The chain joins TRBV29-1 to TRBJ2-5; 7 positions match TRBD1. V dropped 3 bases and J dropped 5; count of bases not matched to a gene: 12. The CDR3 runs 15 residues. Germline V lookup: CDR1 SQVTM, CDR2 ANQGSEA. This CDR3 is CSVEERQGSRETQYF. The CDR3 DNA is TGCAGCGTTGAGGAACGACAGGGCTCGAGGGAGACCCAGTACTTC. The variable domain in full, with the rest retrieved from reference TRBV29-1 and TRBJ2-5, is SAVISQKPSRDICQRGTSLTIQCQVDSQVTMMFWYRQQPGQSLTLIATANQGSEATYESGFVIDKFPISRPNLTFSTLTVSNMSPEDSSIYLCSVEERQGSRETQYFGPGTRLLVL.

The chain links TRBV18 to TRBJ2-5; TRBD1 matches at 9 bases. J lost 5 bases, V lost 3 bases, and 1 base had no gene match. The CDR3 is 13 residues long. Germline lookup yields CDR1 KGHSH and CDR2 LQKENI. The CDR3 sequence: CASSPTGGETQYF. CDR3 nucleotide sequence: TGTGCCAGCTCACCGACAGGGGGGGAGACCCAGTACTTC.

This clone has a single count. CDR3 sequence: CASRRGYQETQYF. In DNA, the CDR3 is TGTGCCAGCCGTCGGGGGTACCAAGAGACCCAGTACTTC. The chain uses TRBV27 and TRBJ2-5; perhaps TRBD2 as D (6 bases). Germline assignment: CDR1 MNHEY and CDR2 SMNVEV (reference sequence). CDR3 length: 13 amino acids. Trimming shortened V by 8 bases and J by 0 bases, and 10 bases separated the two germline ends.

This chain joins TRBV5-4 and TRBJ2-3; no definite D call. The germline V gene encodes CDR1 SGHNT and CDR2 YYREEE (reference sequence). V was trimmed by 0 bases and J by 3 bases, leaving 8 bases between them. The CDR3 length is 14 residues. The chain's CDR3 is CASSLVARTDTQYF. The CDR3 DNA sequence: TGTGCCAGCAGCTTGGTAGCAAGGACAGATACGCAGTATTTT.

This sequence joins TRBV7-2 and TRBJ1-2; D remains ambiguous. Looked up from germline, CDR1 is SGHTA and CDR2 is FQGNSA. The CDR3 length is 12 residues. Trimming left V 0 bases short and J 11 bases short, with 10 bases between. This CDR3 reads CASSLAGRSYTF. The CDR3 region has the DNA TGTGCCAGCAGCTTAGCGGGCAGGTCTTACACCTTC. The variable domain in full, with the rest retrieved from reference TRBV7-2 and TRBJ1-2, is GAGVSQSPSNKVTEKGKDVELRCDPISGHTALYWYRQSLGQGLEFLIYFQGNSAPDKSGLPSDRFSAERTGGSVSTLTIQRTQQEDSAVYLCASSLAGRSYTFGSGTRLTVV.

This rearrangement joins TRBV5-4 to TRBJ2-5; a weak D match, TRBD2 (5 bases). The CDR3 contains 16 residues. Trimming took off 0 bases at V and 2 bases at J, with 14 bases between the two ends. CDR1 SGHNT and CDR2 YYREEE come from the germline V gene (reference sequence). Here the CDR3 reads CASSLVWGRGQETQYF. The CDR3 DNA follows: TGTGCCAGCAGCTTGGTCTGGGGAAGAGGGCAAGAGACCCAGTACTTC.